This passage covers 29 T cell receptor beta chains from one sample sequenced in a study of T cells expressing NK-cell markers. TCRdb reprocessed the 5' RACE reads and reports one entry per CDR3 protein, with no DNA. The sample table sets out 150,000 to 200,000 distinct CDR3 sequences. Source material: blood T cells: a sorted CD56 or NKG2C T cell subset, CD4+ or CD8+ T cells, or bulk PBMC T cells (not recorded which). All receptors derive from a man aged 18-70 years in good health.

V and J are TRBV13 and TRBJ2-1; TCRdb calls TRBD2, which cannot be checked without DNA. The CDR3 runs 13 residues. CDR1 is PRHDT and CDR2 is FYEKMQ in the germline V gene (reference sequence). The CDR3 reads CASSVELAGEQFF.

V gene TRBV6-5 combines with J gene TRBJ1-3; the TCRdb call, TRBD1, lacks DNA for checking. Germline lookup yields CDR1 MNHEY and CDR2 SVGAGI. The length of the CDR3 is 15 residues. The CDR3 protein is CASSSGQLSGNTIYF.

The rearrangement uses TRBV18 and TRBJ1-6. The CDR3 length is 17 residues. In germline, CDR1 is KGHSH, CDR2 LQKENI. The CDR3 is CASSPESRDGPYSPLHF.

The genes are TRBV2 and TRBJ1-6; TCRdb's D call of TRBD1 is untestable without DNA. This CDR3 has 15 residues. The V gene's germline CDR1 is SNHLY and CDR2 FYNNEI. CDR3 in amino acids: CASIGQGTSNSPLHF.

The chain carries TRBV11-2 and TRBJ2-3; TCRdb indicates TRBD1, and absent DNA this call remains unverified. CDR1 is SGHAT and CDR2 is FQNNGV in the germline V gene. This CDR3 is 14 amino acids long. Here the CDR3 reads CASSWQGNTDTQYF.

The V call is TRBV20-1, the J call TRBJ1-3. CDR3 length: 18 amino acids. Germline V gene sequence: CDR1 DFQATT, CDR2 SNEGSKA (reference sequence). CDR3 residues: CSARDVRAWGLSGNTIYF.

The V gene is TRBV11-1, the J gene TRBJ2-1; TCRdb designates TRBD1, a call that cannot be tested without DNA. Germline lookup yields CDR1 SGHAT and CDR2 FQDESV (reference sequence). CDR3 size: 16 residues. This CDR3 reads CASSQMWDRGGNEQFF. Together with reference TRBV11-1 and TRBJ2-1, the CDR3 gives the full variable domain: EAEVAQSPRYKITEKSQAVAFWCDPISGHATLYWYRQILGQGPELLVQFQDESVVDDSQLPKDRFSAERLKGVDSTLKIQPAELGDSAMYLCASSQMWDRGGNEQFFGPGTRLTVL.

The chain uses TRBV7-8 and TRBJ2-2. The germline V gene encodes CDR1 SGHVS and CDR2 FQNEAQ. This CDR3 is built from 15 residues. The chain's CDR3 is CASSLFYGNTGELFF.

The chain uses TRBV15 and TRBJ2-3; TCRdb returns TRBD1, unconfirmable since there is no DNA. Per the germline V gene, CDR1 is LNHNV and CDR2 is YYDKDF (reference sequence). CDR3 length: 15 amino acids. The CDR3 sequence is CATSDRFPGTDTQYF.

The CDR3 region is CATSGASTDTQYF. This sequence joins TRBV12-3 or TRBV12-4 and TRBJ2-3. This CDR3 comprises 13 residues.

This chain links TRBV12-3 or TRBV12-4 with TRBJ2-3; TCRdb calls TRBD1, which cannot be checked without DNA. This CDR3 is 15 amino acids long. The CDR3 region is CASRSGARYTDTQYF.

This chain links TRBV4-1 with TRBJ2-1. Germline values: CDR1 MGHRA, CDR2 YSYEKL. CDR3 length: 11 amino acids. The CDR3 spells CASSRNNEQFF.

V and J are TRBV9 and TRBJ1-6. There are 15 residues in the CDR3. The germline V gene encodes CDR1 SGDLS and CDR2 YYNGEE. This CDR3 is CASSLGSEGGSPLHF.

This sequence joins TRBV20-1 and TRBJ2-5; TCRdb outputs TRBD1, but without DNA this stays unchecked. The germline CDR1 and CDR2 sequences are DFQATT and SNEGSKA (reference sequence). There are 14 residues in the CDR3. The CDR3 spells CSAREGGQARTQYF.

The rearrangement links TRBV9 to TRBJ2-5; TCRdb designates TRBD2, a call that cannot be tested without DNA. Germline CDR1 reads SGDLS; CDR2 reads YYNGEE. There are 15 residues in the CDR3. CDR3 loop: CASSVSSGEWETQYF.

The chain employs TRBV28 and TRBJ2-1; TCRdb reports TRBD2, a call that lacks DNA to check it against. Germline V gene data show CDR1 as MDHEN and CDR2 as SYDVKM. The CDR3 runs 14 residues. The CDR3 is CASRTSGGSNEQFF.

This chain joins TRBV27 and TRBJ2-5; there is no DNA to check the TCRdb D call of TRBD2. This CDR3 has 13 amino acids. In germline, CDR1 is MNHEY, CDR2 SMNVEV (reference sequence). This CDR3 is CASSPTSHETQYF.

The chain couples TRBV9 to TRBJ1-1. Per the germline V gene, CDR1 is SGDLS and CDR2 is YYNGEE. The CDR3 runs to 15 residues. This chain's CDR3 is CASSGFREGATEAFF. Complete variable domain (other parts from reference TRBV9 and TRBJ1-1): DSGVTQTPKHLITATGQRVTLRCSPRSGDLSVYWYQQSLDQGLQFLIQYYNGEERAKGNILERFSAQQFPDLHSELNLSSLELGDSALYFCASSGFREGATEAFFGQGTRLTVV.

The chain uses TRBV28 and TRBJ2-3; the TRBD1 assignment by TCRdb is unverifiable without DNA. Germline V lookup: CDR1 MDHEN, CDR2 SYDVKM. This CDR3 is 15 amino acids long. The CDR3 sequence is CASSLGSGPGDTQYF.

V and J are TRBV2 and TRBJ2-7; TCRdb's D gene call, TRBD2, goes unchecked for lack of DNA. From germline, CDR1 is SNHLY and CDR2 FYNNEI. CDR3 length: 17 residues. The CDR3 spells CASSEAVGLAVMGEQYF. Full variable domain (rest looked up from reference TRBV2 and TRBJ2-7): EPEVTQTPSHQVTQMGQEVILRCVPISNHLYFYWYRQILGQKVEFLVSFYNNEISEKSEIFDDQFSVERPDGSNFTLKIRSTKLEDSAMYFCASSEAVGLAVMGEQYFGPGTRLTVT.

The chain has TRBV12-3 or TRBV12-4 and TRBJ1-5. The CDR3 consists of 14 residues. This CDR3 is CASSEAPSNQPQHF.

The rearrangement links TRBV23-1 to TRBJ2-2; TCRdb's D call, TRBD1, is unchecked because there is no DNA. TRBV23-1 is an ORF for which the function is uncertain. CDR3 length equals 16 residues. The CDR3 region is CASSQERPGFTGELFF.

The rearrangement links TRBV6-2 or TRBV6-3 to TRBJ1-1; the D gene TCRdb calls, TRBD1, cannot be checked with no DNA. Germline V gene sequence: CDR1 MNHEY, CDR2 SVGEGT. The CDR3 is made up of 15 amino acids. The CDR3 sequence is CASSLTTGMNTEAFF.

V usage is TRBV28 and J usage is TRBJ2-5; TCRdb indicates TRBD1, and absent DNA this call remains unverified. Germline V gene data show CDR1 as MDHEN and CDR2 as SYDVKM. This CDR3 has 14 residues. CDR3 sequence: CASSQLTGGETQYF.

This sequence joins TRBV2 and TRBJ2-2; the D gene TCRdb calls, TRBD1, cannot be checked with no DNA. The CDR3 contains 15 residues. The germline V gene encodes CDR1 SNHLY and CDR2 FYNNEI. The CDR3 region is CATPRNQLNTGELFF.

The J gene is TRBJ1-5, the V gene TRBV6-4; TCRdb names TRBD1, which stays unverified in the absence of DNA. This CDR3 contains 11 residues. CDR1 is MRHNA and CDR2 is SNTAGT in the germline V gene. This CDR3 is CASRGTQPQHF.

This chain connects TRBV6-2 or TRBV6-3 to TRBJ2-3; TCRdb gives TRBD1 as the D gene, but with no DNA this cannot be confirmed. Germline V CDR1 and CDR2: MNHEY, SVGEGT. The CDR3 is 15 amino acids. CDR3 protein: CASSYGTGGTDTQYF.

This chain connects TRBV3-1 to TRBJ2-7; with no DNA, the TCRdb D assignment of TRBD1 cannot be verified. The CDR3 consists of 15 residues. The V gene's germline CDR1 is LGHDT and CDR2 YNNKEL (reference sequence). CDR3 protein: CASSQGDRGRFKQYF.

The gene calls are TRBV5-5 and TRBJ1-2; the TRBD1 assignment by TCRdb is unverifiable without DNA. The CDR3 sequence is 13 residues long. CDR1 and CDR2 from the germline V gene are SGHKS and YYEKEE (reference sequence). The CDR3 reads CASSPGATYGYTF.